The source of this T cell receptor beta chain is a study of T cells after yellow fever vaccination. A note on this clonotype: The antigen is unknown.

TCRdb fed the 5' RACE reads into MiXCR, producing one record per CDR3 protein. This sample yields 90,000 to 130,000 distinct CDR3 sequences, of which roughly 8.9% are seen a single time; roughly 23% belongs to the top ten. The V and J ends lost 0 bases and 1 base respectively, with 8 bases between them. The V gene's germline CDR1 is SGHNT and CDR2 YYREEE (reference sequence). This CDR3 has 15 residues. Points from the study as a whole: Peaking on day 5 versus 15, the secondary response was faster but weaker.

The sequenced sample was CD8+ T cells sorted from PBMCs, obtained 45 days after the yellow fever booster vaccination. This sequence was found in a man aged 25 to 40 who received the YFV17D yellow fever vaccine. The chain employs TRBV5-4 and TRBJ2-1; tentatively, D is TRBD1 (5 bases). This CDR3 reads CASSLAKGSYNEQFF. In DNA form, the CDR3 reads TGTGCCAGCAGCTTGGCTAAGGGGTCCTACAATGAGCAGTTCTTC.